A single sample gave rise to the 21 T cell receptor beta chains below, sequenced in a study of regulatory T cells in long-lasting Graves disease. Both iRepertoire HTBI primers and Arm-PCR of CDR3 regions were used to build the TCR beta libraries. MiXCR, applied by TCRdb to the multiplex PCR reads, yields one record per CDR3 protein. Of some 220,000 distinct CDR3 sequences in the sample, roughly 18% were seen once. The time point here: newly diagnosed GD, antithyroid drugs for less than 3 months. Construction of the TCR library relied on RNA isolated from PBMCs. This sample also appeared in a second study, on T cells in Graves' hyperthyroidism and ophthalmopathy.

Sequenced here: peripheral blood mononuclear cells (PBMCs), sampled at new diagnosis, from a patient treated with antithyroid drugs. These receptor sequences come from a woman between 25 and 40 years old with Graves disease.

This clonotype was counted many times. This sequence joins TRBV6-1 and TRBJ1-2; TRBD1 aligns across 8 bases. CDR1 is MNHNS, CDR2 SASEGT, per germline. This CDR3 is built from 17 residues. The V segment lost 7 bases and the J segment 3 bases; nucleotides outside the gene matches: 16. DNA of the CDR3: TGTGCCAGCAAACAGGGGGGGGCTTCTAAGGGCGACTATGGCTACACCTTC. Protein product: CASKQGGASKGDYGYTF.

V and J are TRBV12-3 or TRBV12-4 and TRBJ2-7; perhaps TRBD1 as D (6 bases). Trimming took 5 bases from V and 9 from J, leaving 14 bases between them. The CDR3 has 12 residues. In DNA, the CDR3 is TGTGCCAGCAGTATCACAGGGTCGGGGCAGTACTTC. Residues: CASSITGSGQYF.

This clonotype was observed many times. V and J are TRBV5-5 and TRBJ2-1, with TRBD1 identical over 8 bases. The germline V gene has CDR1 SGHKS and CDR2 YYEKEE (reference sequence). The V segment lost 3 bases and the J segment 2 bases; nucleotides outside the gene matches: 4. The CDR3 extends over 15 amino acids. Written as DNA, the CDR3 is TGTGCCAGCAGCTCCGGACAGGGCCCCTACAATGAGCAGTTCTTC. This sequence encodes CASSSGQGPYNEQFF.

Many counts were recorded for this clonotype. V usage is TRBV3-1 and J usage is TRBJ2-2; D not certain. CDR1 is LGHDT and CDR2 is YNNKEL in the germline V gene (reference sequence). The germline V and J ends were trimmed by 1 base and 4 bases, with 7 bases remaining between them. The CDR3 runs 14 residues. The CDR3 spells CASSQGVSTGELFF. As DNA, the CDR3 is TGTGCCAGCAGCCAAGGCGTCAGCACCGGGGAGCTGTTTTTT.

This clonotype was observed many times. V is TRBV10-1 and J is TRBJ2-5; tentatively, D is TRBD2 (5 bases). Germline CDR1 is WNHNN and CDR2 is SYGVQD (reference sequence). V gave up 0 bases and J gave up 1 base, with 15 bases separating them. CDR3 length: 17 amino acids. The CDR3 spells CASSESPSGSGQETQYF. CDR3 in DNA: TGCGCCAGCAGTGAGTCTCCGAGTGGGAGCGGCCAAGAGACCCAGTACTTC.

This clonotype was recorded at least ten times. The rearrangement links TRBV30 to TRBJ1-2, with D tentatively TRBD1 (5 bases). Germline loops: CDR1 GTSNPN, CDR2 SVGIG (reference sequence). The germline V and J ends were trimmed by 4 bases and 7 bases, with 16 bases remaining between them. The CDR3 covers 13 residues. The CDR3 here is CAWNIGRESGYTF. The DNA for the CDR3 is TGTGCCTGGAATATTGGCAGGGAGAGTGGCTACACCTTC.

This clonotype showed up many times. The J gene is TRBJ2-5, the V gene TRBV19; TRBD2 matches at 12 bases. V shed 6 bases and J 4 bases; nucleotides not matched to a gene: 0. The CDR3 is made up of 13 amino acids. Germline CDR1 is LNHDA and CDR2 is SQIVND (reference sequence). CDR3 nucleotide sequence: TGTGCCAGTAGGACTAGCGGGAGAGAGACCCAGTACTTC. Its translation: CASRTSGRETQYF.

The chain uses TRBV5-4 and TRBJ2-2; TRBD2 matches at 7 bases. The CDR3 is 14 amino acids. The germline V gene encodes CDR1 SGHNT and CDR2 YYREEE (reference sequence). With V trimmed by 4 bases and J by 6 bases, 6 bases remained unmatched. The chain's CDR3 is CASSLGLGPGELFF. CDR3 nucleotides: TGTGCCAGCAGCCTAGGACTAGGCCCCGGGGAGCTGTTTTTT.

The chain is built from TRBV9 and TRBJ1-5; possible D gene TRBD1, 5 bases. V was trimmed by 0 bases and J by 5 bases, leaving 12 bases between them. Germline CDR1 SGDLS, CDR2 YYNGEE. This CDR3 comprises 15 residues. Here the CDR3 reads CASSVGDSSYQPQHF. The DNA of the CDR3 is TGTGCCAGCAGCGTAGGGGACTCCTCATATCAGCCCCAGCATTTT.

This chain joins TRBV2 and TRBJ1-2, with 8 bases fitting TRBD1. Germline V lookup: CDR1 SNHLY, CDR2 FYNNEI. The CDR3 sequence is 14 residues long. Trimming took 6 bases from V and 3 from J; bases not matched to a gene: 6. CDR3 protein: CASRDPDRDYGYTF. Written as DNA, the CDR3 is TGTGCCAGCAGGGACCCGGACAGGGACTATGGCTACACCTTC.

The rearrangement uses TRBV7-3 and TRBJ1-5, with TRBD1 as a possible D gene (5 bases). Between the trimmed V and J ends, which lost 5 bases and 5 bases, there was a span of 13 bases. The CDR3 runs 14 residues. Germline V gene lookup returns CDR1 SGHTA and CDR2 FQGTGA. DNA of the CDR3: TGTGCCAGCAGCCCTCGATGGGGGGATCAGCCCCAGCATTTT. Protein: CASSPRWGDQPQHF.

This clonotype has ten or more counts. V is TRBV28 and J is TRBJ1-2; D is ambiguous. Germline V gene sequence: CDR1 MDHEN, CDR2 SYDVKM. The CDR3 loop spans 13 amino acids. Trimming took 2 bases from V and 1 from J, leaving 5 bases between them. CDR3 region: CASSLRNNYGYTF. DNA for the CDR3: TGTGCCAGCAGTTTAAGGAATAACTATGGCTACACCTTC.

V is TRBV19 and J is TRBJ1-1; a possible D gene is TRBD1 (6 bases). This CDR3 has 15 amino acids. From germline, CDR1 is LNHDA and CDR2 SQIVND (reference sequence). V lost 5 bases and J lost 5, with 18 bases in between. Here the CDR3 DNA reads TGTGCCAGTAGTTGGTCGGGGGGGCGCGGTACTGAAGCTTTCTTT. Its protein is CASSWSGGRGTEAFF.

Concerning this clonotype: A far larger clone is one nucleotide away, so this likely arose from a read error. The rearrangement joins TRBV27 to TRBJ2-5, with D tentatively TRBD2 (6 bases). Germline CDR1 and CDR2: MNHEY and SMNVEV (reference sequence). The CDR3 contains 14 residues. Trimming took 5 bases from V and 4 from J, leaving 14 bases between them. This CDR3 is CASSDTGTGETQYF. CDR3 nucleotides: TGTGCCAGCAGTGACACCGGGACTGGAGAGACCCAGTACTTC.

V is TRBV10-1 and J is TRBJ2-7, with D possibly matching TRBD1 (6 bases). V gave up 5 bases and J gave up 2 bases, with 10 bases separating them. This CDR3 comprises 13 residues. Germline assignment: CDR1 WNHNN and CDR2 SYGVQD (reference sequence). The CDR3, as DNA: TGCGCCAGCAGTCAAGGGGGAACCTACGAGCAGTACTTC. Translation: CASSQGGTYEQYF.

As for this clonotype: A read error may produce the germline difference seen at one junction end. CDR3 DNA: TGTACCAGCACTGGAGGTTTGGGGGCAGGGGCCAACGTCCTGACTTTC. Translating it yields CTSTGGLGAGANVLTF. V and J are TRBV7-9 and TRBJ2-6; tentatively, D is TRBD1 (6 bases). CDR3 length: 16 amino acids. Germline CDR1 and CDR2: SEHNR and FQNEAQ (reference sequence). Supplemented by reference TRBV7-9 and TRBJ2-6, the full variable domain reads DTGVSQNPRHKITKRGQNVTFRCDPISEHNRLYWYRQTLGQGPEFLTYFQNEAQLEKSRLLSDRFSAERPKGSFSTLEIQRTEQGDSAMYLCTSTGGLGAGANVLTFGAGSRLTVL.

This clonotype has ten or more counts. The rearrangement links TRBV20-1 to TRBJ2-3, with a possible D match to TRBD1 (6 bases). This CDR3 comprises 16 residues. Per germline, CDR1 DFQATT and CDR2 SNEGSKA (reference sequence). Trimming stripped 5 bases from V and 5 bases from J, with 23 bases between. The CDR3 sequence: CSAGMDSDFPGDTQYF. The CDR3 bases are TGCAGTGCTGGGATGGACAGTGACTTCCCGGGAGATACGCAGTATTTT.

This clonotype showed up many times. The V and J genes are TRBV19 and TRBJ1-2; 9 bases match TRBD1. Germline CDR1 LNHDA, CDR2 SQIVND (reference sequence). There are 11 residues in the CDR3. V was clipped by 5 bases and J by 14 bases; unmatched bases: 6. This CDR3 reads CASSFGQGRTF. The CDR3 DNA reads TGTGCCAGTAGTTTCGGACAGGGGCGGACCTTC.

The table lists this clonotype with many counts. This sequence joins TRBV5-1 and TRBJ2-1; 10 nucleotides agree with TRBD2. CDR1 and CDR2 from the germline V gene are SGHRS and YFSETQ. The CDR3 loop spans 17 amino acids. The J segment lost 7 bases and the V segment lost 1 base, leaving 11 bases of the junction unmatched. The CDR3: CASSLSVRAGGHNEQFF. CDR3 in DNA: TGCGCCAGCAGCTTGTCTGTGAGAGCGGGAGGGCATAATGAGCAGTTCTTC.

This clonotype has at least ten counts. This chain connects TRBV7-2 to TRBJ2-1; the D is unclear. V was pared by 7 bases and J by 7 bases, with 8 bases between. Germline V lookup: CDR1 SGHTA, CDR2 FQGNSA. CDR3 length: 11 residues. The CDR3 loop is CASTLVNEQFF. In DNA, the CDR3 is TGTGCCAGCACCCTGGTAAATGAGCAGTTCTTC.

This clonotype occurred many times. The chain uses TRBV20-1 and TRBJ1-1; TRBD1 is a possible D gene (5 bases). The CDR3 length is 14 residues. V was clipped by 6 bases and J by 1 base, with 15 bases between them. The germline gives CDR1 DFQATT, CDR2 SNEGSKA (reference sequence). The CDR3 bases are TGCAGTGCAGCGAACGGGGCTCCGAACACTGAAGCTTTCTTT. Protein: CSAANGAPNTEAFF.